This TCR beta chain was observed in a study of post-analysis software for immune sequencing data. Findings and limits, study-wide: Samples prepared in the same batch strongly co-clustered by F measure. Four or five TRBV segments, including TRBV5-6, TRBV5-1 and TRBV20-1, were more frequent in patients than controls.

Included in the TCR beta cDNA libraries were unique molecular identifiers. TCRdb re-derived calls from the PCR reads in MiXCR, one entry per CDR3 protein. The data contain about 760,000 distinct CDR3 sequences, roughly 30% of them seen just once; the ten biggest clones take up more than 0.55%. Germline V CDR1 and CDR2: DFQATT, SNEGSKA (reference sequence). CDR3 length: 13 residues. Trimming took off 5 bases at V and 11 bases at J, with 16 bases between the two ends. As regards this clonotype: Its antigen remains unidentified.

Sequencing input: blood. The J gene is TRBJ1-6, the V gene TRBV20-1; the D is unclear. This TCR was recovered from a girl aged 5-17 years with multiple sclerosis. Here the CDR3 reads CSAYPRMDAPLHF. The CDR3 nucleotides are TGCAGTGCTTATCCCCGGATGGACGCACCCCTCCACTTT.